These 3 T cell receptor beta chains came from one sample sequenced in a study of T cell changes during pregnancy in multiple sclerosis. Clones were sequenced by immunoSEQ multiplex PCR, and TCRdb holds only the in-frame ones, with some missing. The sample contains tens of thousands of clones, 75% to 95% of which appear only once. The sample in question was peripheral blood, obtained in the third trimester of pregnancy. All receptors derive from a female donor with multiple sclerosis, enrolled in a pregnancy study.

This clone appeared once. This chain joins TRBV30 and TRBJ1-2; D is possibly TRBD1 (6 bases). The CDR3 is 11 amino acids. V dropped 0 bases and J dropped 14 bases, with 13 bases sitting between them. Germline V gene lookup returns CDR1 GTSNPN and CDR2 SVGIG (reference sequence). The CDR3 region has the DNA TGTGCCTGGAGTGTTGGGGGCGTCAAAACCTTC. Translating gives CAWSVGGVKTF.

The chain uses TRBV27 and TRBJ1-1, with D hard to call. Germline CDR1 reads MNHEY; CDR2 reads SMNVEV (reference sequence). Trimming took 2 bases from V and 1 from J, leaving 11 bases between them. The CDR3 runs to 15 residues. Here the CDR3 reads CASSLEALQNTEAFF. DNA for the CDR3: TGTGCCAGCAGTTTAGAGGCCCTCCAGAACACTGAAGCTTTCTTT.

This clone came up a few times. The chain joins TRBV18 to TRBJ1-1; a weak D match, TRBD1 (5 bases). CDR3 size: 14 residues. Trimming left V 1 base short and J 5 bases short, with 11 bases between. Germline lookup yields CDR1 KGHSH and CDR2 LQKENI. CDR3 DNA sequence: TGTGCCAGCTCACCACAGGAGGAGGGGACTGAAGCTTTCTTT. Encoded protein: CASSPQEEGTEAFF.